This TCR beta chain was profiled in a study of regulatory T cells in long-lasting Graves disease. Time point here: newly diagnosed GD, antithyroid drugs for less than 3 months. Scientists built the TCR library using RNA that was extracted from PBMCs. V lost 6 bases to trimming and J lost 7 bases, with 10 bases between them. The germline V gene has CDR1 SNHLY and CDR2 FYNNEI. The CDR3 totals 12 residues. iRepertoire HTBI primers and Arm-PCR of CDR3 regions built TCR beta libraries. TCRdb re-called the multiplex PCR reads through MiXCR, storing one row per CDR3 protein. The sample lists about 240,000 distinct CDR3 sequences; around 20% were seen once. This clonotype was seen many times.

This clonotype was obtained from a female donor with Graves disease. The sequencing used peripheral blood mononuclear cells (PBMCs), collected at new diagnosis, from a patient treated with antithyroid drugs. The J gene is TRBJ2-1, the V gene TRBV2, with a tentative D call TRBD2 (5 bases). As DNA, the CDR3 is TGTGCCAGCAGGGAGCTAGCTAATGAGCAGTTCTTC. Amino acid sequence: CASRELANEQFF.